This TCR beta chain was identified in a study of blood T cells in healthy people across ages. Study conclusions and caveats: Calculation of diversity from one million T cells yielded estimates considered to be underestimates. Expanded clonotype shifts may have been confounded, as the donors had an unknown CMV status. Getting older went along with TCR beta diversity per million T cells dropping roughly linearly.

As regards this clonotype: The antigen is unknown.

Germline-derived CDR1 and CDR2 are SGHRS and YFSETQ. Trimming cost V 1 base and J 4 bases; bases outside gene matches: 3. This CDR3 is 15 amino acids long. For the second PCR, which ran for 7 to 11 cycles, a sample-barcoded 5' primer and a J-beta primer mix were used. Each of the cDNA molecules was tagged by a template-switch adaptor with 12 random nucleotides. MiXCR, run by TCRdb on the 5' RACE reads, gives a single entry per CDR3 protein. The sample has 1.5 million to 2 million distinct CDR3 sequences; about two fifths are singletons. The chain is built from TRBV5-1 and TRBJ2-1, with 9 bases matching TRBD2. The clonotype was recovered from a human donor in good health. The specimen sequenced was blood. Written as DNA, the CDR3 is TGCGCCAGCAGCTTGATAGCGGGGGATTACAATGAGCAGTTCTTC. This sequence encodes CASSLIAGDYNEQFF. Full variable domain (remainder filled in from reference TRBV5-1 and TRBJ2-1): KAGVTQTPRYLIKTRGQQVTLSCSPISGHRSVSWYQQTPGQGLQFLFEYFSETQRNKGNFPGRFSGRQFSNSRSEMNVSTLELGDSALYLCASSLIAGDYNEQFFGPGTRLTVL.